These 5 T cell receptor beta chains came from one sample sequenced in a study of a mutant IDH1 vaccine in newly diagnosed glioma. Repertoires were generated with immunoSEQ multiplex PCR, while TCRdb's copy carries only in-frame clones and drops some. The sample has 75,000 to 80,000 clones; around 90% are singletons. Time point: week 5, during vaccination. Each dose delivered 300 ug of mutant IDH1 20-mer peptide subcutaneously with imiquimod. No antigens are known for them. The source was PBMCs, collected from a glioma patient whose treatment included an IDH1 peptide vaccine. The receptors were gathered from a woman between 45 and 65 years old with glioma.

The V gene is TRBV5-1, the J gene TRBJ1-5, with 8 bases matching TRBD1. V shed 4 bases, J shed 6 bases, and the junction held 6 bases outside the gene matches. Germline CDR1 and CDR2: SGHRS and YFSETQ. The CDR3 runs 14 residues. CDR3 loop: CASSIDRGGQPQHF. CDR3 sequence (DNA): TGCGCCAGCAGCATAGACAGGGGAGGTCAGCCCCAGCATTTT.

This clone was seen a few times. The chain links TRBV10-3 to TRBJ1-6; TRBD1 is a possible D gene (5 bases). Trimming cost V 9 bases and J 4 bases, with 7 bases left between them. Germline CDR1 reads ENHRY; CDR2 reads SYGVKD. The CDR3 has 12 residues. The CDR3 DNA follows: TGTGCCATGGGGGAGTATAATTCACCCCTCCACTTT. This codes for CAMGEYNSPLHF.

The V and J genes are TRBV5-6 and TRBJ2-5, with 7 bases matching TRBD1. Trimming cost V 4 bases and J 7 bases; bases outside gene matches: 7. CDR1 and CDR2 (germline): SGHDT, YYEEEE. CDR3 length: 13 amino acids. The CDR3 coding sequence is TGTGCCAGCAGCCCTGGGACAGTGGGGACCCAGTACTTC. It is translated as CASSPGTVGTQYF. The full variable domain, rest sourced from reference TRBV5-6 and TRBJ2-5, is DAGVTQSPTHLIKTRGQQVTLRCSPKSGHDTVSWYQQALGQGPQFIFQYYEEEERQRGNFPDRFSGHQFPNYSSELNVNALLLGDSALYLCASSPGTVGTQYFGPGTRLLVL.

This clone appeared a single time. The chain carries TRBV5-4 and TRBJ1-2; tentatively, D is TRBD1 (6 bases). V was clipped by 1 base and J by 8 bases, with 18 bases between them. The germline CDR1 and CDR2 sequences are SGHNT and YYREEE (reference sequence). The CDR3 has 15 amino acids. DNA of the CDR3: TGTGCCAGCAGCTTGCGAGAAGGACAGATAGAAGGCTACACCTTC. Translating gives CASSLREGQIEGYTF. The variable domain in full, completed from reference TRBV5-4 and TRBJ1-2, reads ETGVTQSPTHLIKTRGQQVTLRCSSQSGHNTVSWYQQALGQGPQFIFQYYREEENGRGNFPPRFSGLQFPNYSSELNVNALELDDSALYLCASSLREGQIEGYTFGSGTRLTVV.

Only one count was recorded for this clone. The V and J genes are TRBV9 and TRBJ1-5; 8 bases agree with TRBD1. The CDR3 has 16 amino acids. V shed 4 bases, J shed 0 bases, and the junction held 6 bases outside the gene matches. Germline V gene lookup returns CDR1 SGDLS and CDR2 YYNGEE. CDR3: CASSPGDRSSNQPQHF. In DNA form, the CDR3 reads TGTGCCAGCAGCCCAGGGGACAGGAGTAGCAATCAGCCCCAGCATTTT.